A single sample gave rise to the 10 T cell receptor beta chains below, sequenced in a study of cytomegalovirus exposure and HLA in healthy donors. The PCR employed 60 Vbeta primers together with 13 Jbeta primers. The data were produced by immunoSEQ multiplex PCR, yet TCRdb's version contains in-frame clones alone and is incomplete. This sample has some 150,000 clones; about 72% occur once, and the top ten carry under 1.5%. Source material: PBMCs. These TCRs come from a man aged 55 to 69 in good health and CMV-seronegative.

This clone was seen only a few times. One end of the junction is discordant with germline, which a read error may explain. The V and J genes are TRBV7-9 and TRBJ2-6; a possible D gene is TRBD2 (6 bases). Germline V gene sequence: CDR1 SEHNR, CDR2 FQNEAQ (reference sequence). There are 18 residues in the CDR3. CDR3 nucleotide sequence: TGTTCCAGCAGCCCGCGGCTTTCCACTAGCCCTGGGGCCAACGTCCTGACTTTC. Protein: CSSSPRLSTSPGANVLTF.

The J gene is TRBJ2-1, the V gene TRBV6-1; TRBD2 is a possible D gene (5 bases). There are 15 residues in the CDR3. Germline V CDR1 and CDR2: MNHNS, SASEGT. V lost 3 bases, J lost 1 base, and 10 bases lay in between. CDR3 residues: CASSEASGSYNEQFF. The CDR3 region has the DNA TGTGCCAGCAGTGAGGCCTCGGGGTCCTACAATGAGCAGTTCTTC.

This clone has more than one count but fewer than ten. The chain joins TRBV6-6 to TRBJ1-1, with D unresolved. The germline gives CDR1 MNHNY, CDR2 SVGAGI (reference sequence). Between the trimmed V and J ends, which lost 4 bases and 2 bases, there was a span of 14 bases. The CDR3 covers 15 residues. As DNA, the CDR3 is TGTGCCAGCAGTTTCAACTCAGGATTCAACACTGAAGCTTTCTTT. It yields the protein CASSFNSGFNTEAFF.

The rearrangement links TRBV4-3 to TRBJ2-1, with D maybe TRBD2 (6 bases). Germline V lookup: CDR1 LGHNA, CDR2 YSLEER. The ends were cut back, 0 bases at V and 0 bases at J, with 9 bases in the middle. The CDR3 extends over 16 amino acids. CDR3 bases: TGCGCCAGCAGCCAAGAGGCGGGGAGCTCCTACAATGAGCAGTTCTTC. Amino acids: CASSQEAGSSYNEQFF.

The CDR3 reads CASSPGGGGEKLFF. The CDR3 nucleotides read TGTGCCAGCAGTCCGGGGGGGGGCGGTGAAAAACTGTTTTTT. The gene calls are TRBV28 and TRBJ1-4; TRBD1 might be the D (6 bases). Germline CDR1 and CDR2: MDHEN and SYDVKM. The CDR3 is 14 residues long. Trimming took 5 bases from V and 7 from J, leaving 14 bases between them.

V gene TRBV6-5 combines with J gene TRBJ1-2, with 11 bases that match TRBD1. Per germline, CDR1 MNHEY and CDR2 SVGAGI. The CDR3 totals 15 residues. V trimming: 6 bases; J trimming: 7 bases; junction bases outside the gene matches: 10. CDR3 nucleotides: TGTGCCAGCAGCCTGGGCGGACAGGGGGCTTTTGGCTACACCTTC. Translated: CASSLGGQGAFGYTF.

This clone appeared a few times. This rearrangement joins TRBV21-1 to TRBJ1-4. TRBV21-1 is designated a pseudogene. The CDR3 contains 14 residues. This CDR3 reads CASAPGVVNEKLFF. CDR3 sequence (DNA): TGTGCCAGCGCCCCCGGAGTGGTTAATGAAAAACTGTTTTTT.

This chain uses TRBV7-2 with TRBJ2-7; 10 bases agree with TRBD2. The germline V gene has CDR1 SGHTA and CDR2 FQGNSA. The CDR3 extends over 15 amino acids. The junction had 6 bases not matched to a gene; V was cut back by 5 bases and J by 2 bases. CDR3 protein: CASSAERGGTYEQYF. CDR3 nucleotides: TGTGCCAGCAGCGCGGAGCGGGGGGGAACCTACGAGCAGTACTTC.

With respect to this clone: The germline gene is not matched at one end of the junction; a read error may be the cause. V is TRBV4-2 and J is TRBJ2-3; possibly TRBD1 for D (6 bases). The CDR3 sequence is 16 residues long. The germline gives CDR1 LGHNA, CDR2 YNFKEQ. CDR3 amino acids: CASSRRTADGTGTQYF. CDR3 DNA sequence: TGTGCCAGCAGCCGTAGGACAGCGGACGGCACAGGTACGCAGTATTTT.

Points on this clone: At one end the junction does not follow the germline gene, possibly because of a read error. This sample also contains other DNA sequences that code for the same CDR3. The V and J genes are TRBV10-1 and TRBJ2-3; 13 positions match TRBD2. The CDR3 spans 16 residues. Per the germline V gene, CDR1 is WNHNN and CDR2 is SYGVQD (reference sequence). The CDR3 here is CASSKRLAGGPDTQYF. The CDR3 DNA is TGTGCCAGCAGCAAGAGACTAGCGGGAGGTCCAGATACGCAGTATTTT.